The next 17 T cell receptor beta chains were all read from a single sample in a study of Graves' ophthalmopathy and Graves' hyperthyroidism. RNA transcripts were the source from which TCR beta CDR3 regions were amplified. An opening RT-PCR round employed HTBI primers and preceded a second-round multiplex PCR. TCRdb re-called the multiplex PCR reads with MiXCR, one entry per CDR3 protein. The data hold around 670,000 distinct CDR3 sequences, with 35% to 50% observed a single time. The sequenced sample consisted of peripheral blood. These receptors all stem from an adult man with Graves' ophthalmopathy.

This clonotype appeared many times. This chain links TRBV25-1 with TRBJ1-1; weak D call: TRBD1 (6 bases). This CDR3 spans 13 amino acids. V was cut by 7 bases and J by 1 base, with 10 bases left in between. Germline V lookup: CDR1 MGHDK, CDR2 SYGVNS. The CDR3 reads CASTLQGNTEAFF. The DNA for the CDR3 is TGTGCCAGCACCTTACAGGGGAACACTGAAGCTTTCTTT. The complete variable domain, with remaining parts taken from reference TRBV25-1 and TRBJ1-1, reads EADIYQTPRYLVIGTGKKITLECSQTMGHDKMYWYQQDPGMELHLIHYSYGVNSTEKGDLSSESTVSRIRTEHFPLTLESARPSHTSQYLCASTLQGNTEAFFGQGTRLTVV.

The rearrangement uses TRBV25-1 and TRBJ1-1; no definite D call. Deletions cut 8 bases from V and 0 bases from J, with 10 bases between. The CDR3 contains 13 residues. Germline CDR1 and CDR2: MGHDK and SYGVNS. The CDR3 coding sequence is TGTGCCAGCCGGATGGGGATGAACACTGAAGCTTTCTTT. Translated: CASRMGMNTEAFF.

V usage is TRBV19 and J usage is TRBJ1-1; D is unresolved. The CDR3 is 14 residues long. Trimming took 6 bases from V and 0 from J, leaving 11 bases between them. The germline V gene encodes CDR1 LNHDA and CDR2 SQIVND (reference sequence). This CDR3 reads CASRTDLMNTEAFF. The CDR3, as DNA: TGTGCCAGTAGAACCGACCTCATGAACACTGAAGCTTTCTTT.

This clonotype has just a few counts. This chain's CDR3 is CASSLWSRMNTGELFF. In nucleotides, the CDR3 is TGTGCCAGCAGTTTATGGTCCAGAATGAACACCGGGGAGCTGTTTTTT. The V and J genes are TRBV25-1 and TRBJ2-2; D unclear. V lost 5 bases, J lost 1 base, and 14 bases lay in between. The CDR3 consists of 16 residues. Germline V gene data show CDR1 as MGHDK and CDR2 as SYGVNS.

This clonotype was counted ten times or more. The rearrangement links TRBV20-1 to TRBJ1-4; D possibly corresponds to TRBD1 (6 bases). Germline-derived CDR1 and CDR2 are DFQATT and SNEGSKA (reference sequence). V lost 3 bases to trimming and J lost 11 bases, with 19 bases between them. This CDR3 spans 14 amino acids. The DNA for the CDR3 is TGCAGTGCTAGTGACGGGACAAGGGTGGAGAAACTGTTTTTT. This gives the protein CSASDGTRVEKLFF.

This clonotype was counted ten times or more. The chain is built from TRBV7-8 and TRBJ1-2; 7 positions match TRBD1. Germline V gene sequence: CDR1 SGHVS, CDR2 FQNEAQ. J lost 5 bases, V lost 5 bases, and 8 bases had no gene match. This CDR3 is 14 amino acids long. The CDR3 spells CASSPPGQPYGYTF. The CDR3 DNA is TGTGCCAGCAGCCCACCGGGACAGCCTTATGGCTACACCTTC.

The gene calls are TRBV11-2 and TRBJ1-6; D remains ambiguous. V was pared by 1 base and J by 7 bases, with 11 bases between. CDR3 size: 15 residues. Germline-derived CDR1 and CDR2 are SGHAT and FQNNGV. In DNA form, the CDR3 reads TGTGCCAGCAGCTTAGGAACAGCCGGAAATTCACCCCTCCACTTT. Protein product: CASSLGTAGNSPLHF.

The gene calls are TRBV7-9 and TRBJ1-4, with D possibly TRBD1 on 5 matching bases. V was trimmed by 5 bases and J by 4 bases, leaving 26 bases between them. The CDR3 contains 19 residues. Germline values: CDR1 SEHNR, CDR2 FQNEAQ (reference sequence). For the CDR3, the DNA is TGTGCCAGCAGCCAAGAAGTCGAGCTTTGGCAGGGCCGTAATGAAAAACTGTTTTTT. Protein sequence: CASSQEVELWQGRNEKLFF.

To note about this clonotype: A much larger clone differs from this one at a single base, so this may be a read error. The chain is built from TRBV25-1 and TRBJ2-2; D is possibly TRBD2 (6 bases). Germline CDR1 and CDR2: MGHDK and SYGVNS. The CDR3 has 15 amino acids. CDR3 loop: CASSTGVGSTEELFF. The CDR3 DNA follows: TGTGCCAGCAGTACGGGAGTCGGTAGCACCGAGGAGCTGTTTTTT.

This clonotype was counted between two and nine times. DNA of the CDR3: TGTGCCAGCAGCTCGGACAGGGGACGTGGCTACACCTTC. Translation gives CASSSDRGRGYTF. The chain uses TRBV7-9 and TRBJ1-2; 9 bases line up with TRBD1. CDR3 size: 13 residues. V lost 4 bases and J lost 7; bases outside the gene matches: 4. Germline V gene lookup returns CDR1 SEHNR and CDR2 FQNEAQ (reference sequence).

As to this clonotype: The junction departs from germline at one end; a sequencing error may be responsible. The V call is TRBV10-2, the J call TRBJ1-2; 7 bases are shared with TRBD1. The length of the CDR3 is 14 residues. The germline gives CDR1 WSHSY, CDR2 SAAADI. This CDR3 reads CASSPSGGHYGYTF. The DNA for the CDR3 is TGTGCCAGCAGCCCATCAGGGGGGCACTATGGCTACACCTTC.

CDR3 in DNA: TGTGCCACCCGGACAAAGAGCACAGATACGCAGTATTTT. Its protein product is CATRTKSTDTQYF. The V and J genes are TRBV10-3 and TRBJ2-3; possibly TRBD1 for D (5 bases). V lost 10 bases to trimming and J lost 0 bases, with 11 bases between them. Germline V gene data show CDR1 as ENHRY and CDR2 as SYGVKD. CDR3 size: 13 residues.

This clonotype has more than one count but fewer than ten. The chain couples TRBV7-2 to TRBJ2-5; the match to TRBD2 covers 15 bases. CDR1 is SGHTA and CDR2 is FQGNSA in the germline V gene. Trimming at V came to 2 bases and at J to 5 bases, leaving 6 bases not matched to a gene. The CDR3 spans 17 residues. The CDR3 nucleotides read TGTGCCAGCAGCTTACTCGGACTAGCGGGGGGGGTGGAGACCCAGTACTTC. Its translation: CASSLLGLAGGVETQYF.

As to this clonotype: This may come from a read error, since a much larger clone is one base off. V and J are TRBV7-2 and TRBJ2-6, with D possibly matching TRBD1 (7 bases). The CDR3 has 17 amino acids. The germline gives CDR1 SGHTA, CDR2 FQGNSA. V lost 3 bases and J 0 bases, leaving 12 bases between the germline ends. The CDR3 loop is CASSFSRGASGANVLTF. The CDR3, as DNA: TGTGCCAGCAGCTTCAGCAGGGGGGCCTCTGGGGCCAACGTCCTGACTTTC.

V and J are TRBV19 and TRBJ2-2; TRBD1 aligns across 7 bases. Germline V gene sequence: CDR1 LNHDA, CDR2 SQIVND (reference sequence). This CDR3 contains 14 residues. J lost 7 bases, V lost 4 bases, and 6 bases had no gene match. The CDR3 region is CASSTTGYVGELFF. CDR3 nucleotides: TGTGCCAGTAGTACGACAGGGTATGTCGGGGAGCTGTTTTTT.

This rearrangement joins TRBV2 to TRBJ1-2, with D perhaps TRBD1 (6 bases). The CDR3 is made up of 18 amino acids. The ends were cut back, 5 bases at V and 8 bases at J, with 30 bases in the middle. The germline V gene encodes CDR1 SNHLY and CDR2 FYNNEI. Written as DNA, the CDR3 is TGTGCCAGCAGTTACTCTTCTCGATCTCTACAGGGACTCTCGGGCTACACCTTC. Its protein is CASSYSSRSLQGLSGYTF. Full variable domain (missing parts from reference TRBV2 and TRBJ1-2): EPEVTQTPSHQVTQMGQEVILRCVPISNHLYFYWYRQILGQKVEFLVSFYNNEISEKSEIFDDQFSVERPDGSNFTLKIRSTKLEDSAMYFCASSYSSRSLQGLSGYTFGSGTRLTVV.

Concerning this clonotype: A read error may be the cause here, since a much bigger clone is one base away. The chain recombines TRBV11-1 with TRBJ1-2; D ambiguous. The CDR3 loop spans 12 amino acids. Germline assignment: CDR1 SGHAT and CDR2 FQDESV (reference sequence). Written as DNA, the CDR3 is TGTGCCAGCAACTTATCGTCAGATGGCTACACCTTC. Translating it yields CASNLSSDGYTF.